This section outlines one T cell receptor beta chain sequence together with its context. This sample is part of a study of technical replicates of blood from several donors. Here immunoSEQ multiplex PCR was the method, and the copy in TCRdb shows in-frame clones only, minus some. The table includes 55,000 to 80,000 clones, approximately 96% detected once. CDR1 and CDR2 from the germline V gene are SEHNR and FQNEAQ (reference sequence). CDR3 length: 14 amino acids. Trimming pared 7 bases from V and 2 bases from J, leaving 14 bases between. This TCR came from a human donor in good health. This chain joins TRBV7-9 and TRBJ1-2; D uncertain. The sample taken for sequencing was T cells isolated from PBMCs. The CDR3 nucleotides read TGTGCCAGCACCTCCCCAGAGGTGAACTATGGCTACACCTTC. Translating gives CASTSPEVNYGYTF.